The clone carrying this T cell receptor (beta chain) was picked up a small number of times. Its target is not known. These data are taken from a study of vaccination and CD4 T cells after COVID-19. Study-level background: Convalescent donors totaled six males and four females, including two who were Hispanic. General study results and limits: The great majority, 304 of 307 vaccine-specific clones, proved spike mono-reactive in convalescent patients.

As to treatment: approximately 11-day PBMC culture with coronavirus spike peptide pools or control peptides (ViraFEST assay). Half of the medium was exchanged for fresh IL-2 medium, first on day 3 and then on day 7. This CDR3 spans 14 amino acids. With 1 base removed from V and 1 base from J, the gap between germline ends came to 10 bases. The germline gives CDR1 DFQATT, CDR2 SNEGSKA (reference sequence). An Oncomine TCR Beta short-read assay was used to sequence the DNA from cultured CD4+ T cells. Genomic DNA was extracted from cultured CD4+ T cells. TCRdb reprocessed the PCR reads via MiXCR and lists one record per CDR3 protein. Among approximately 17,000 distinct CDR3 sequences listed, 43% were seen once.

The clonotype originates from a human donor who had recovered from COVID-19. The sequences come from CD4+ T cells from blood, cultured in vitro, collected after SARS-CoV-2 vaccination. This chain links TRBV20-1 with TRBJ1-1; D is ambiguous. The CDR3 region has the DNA TGCAGTGCTAGAGCGGAGGGATGGAACACTGAAGCTTTCTTT. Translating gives CSARAEGWNTEAFF.